Following are 21 T cell receptor beta chains from one sample sequenced in a study of blood T cell repertoires in COVID-19. Repertoires were generated with immunoSEQ multiplex PCR, while TCRdb's copy carries only in-frame clones and drops some. The table shows around 160,000 clones, with about 87% occurring only once. The specimen was peripheral blood. These receptors all come from an elderly man with acute or convalescent COVID-19.

The V call is TRBV7-2, the J call TRBJ1-1; D remains ambiguous. Germline CDR1 SGHTA, CDR2 FQGNSA. Trimming left V 5 bases short and J 1 base short, with 11 bases between. This CDR3 is 14 amino acids long. The CDR3 loop reads CASSKKTQNTEAFF. For the CDR3, the DNA is TGTGCCAGCAGCAAAAAGACACAGAACACTGAAGCTTTCTTT.

This chain links TRBV24-1 with TRBJ2-3; TRBD1 agrees at 7 bases. With 6 bases clipped from V and 2 bases from J, the junction kept 7 bases outside the gene matches. Germline V lookup: CDR1 KGHDR, CDR2 SFDVKD. The length of the CDR3 is 15 residues. CDR3 loop: CATSHGQEATDTQYF. DNA of the CDR3: TGTGCCACCAGTCACGGACAGGAGGCCACAGATACGCAGTATTTT.

This sequence joins TRBV12-2 and TRBJ2-6; whether TRBD2, the table's D call, matches the DNA was not checked. TRBV12-2 is a pseudogene locus. The CDR3 sequence is 18 residues long. CDR3 protein: CASRLAGQGGSGANVLTF. CDR3 coding DNA: TGTGCAAGTCGCTTAGCCGGGCAGGGAGGCTCTGGGGCCAACGTCCTGACTTTC.

The chain employs TRBV5-1 and TRBJ1-4; 9 positions match TRBD1. The CDR3 has 16 amino acids. Germline loops: CDR1 SGHRS, CDR2 YFSETQ. The V gene end was trimmed by 3 bases and the J gene end by 4 bases; junction bases not matched to a gene: 7. CDR3 protein: CASSWTGVELNEKLFF. The CDR3, as DNA: TGCGCCAGCAGCTGGACAGGGGTAGAGCTTAATGAAAAACTGTTTTTT.

The chain combines TRBV3-1 (or the pseudogene TRBV3-2) with TRBJ2-3; 8 bases align to TRBD2. The CDR3 length is 13 residues. Trimming cost V 1 base and J 14 bases; bases outside gene matches: 8. Looked up from germline, CDR1 is LGHDT and CDR2 is YNNKEL (reference sequence). CDR3 residues: CASSQVSGGARYF. CDR3 in DNA: TGTGCCAGCAGCCAAGTATCCGGGGGGGCTCGGTATTTT.

The chain links TRBV29-1 to TRBJ1-4, with TRBD1 identical over 7 bases. V was pared by 8 bases and J by 7 bases, with 13 bases of the junction left unmatched. Germline V gene sequence: CDR1 SQVTM, CDR2 ANQGSEA. CDR3 length: 14 amino acids. CDR3 DNA: TGCAGCTCCTCGAAGGGGGCTTGGCGTGAAAAACTGTTTTTT. Translation gives CSSSKGAWREKLFF.

The J gene is TRBJ1-1, the V gene TRBV4-1, with D possibly TRBD1 on 6 matching bases. Per germline, CDR1 MGHRA and CDR2 YSYEKL. The germline V and J ends were trimmed by 1 base and 1 base, with 13 bases remaining between them. The CDR3 spans 16 residues. This CDR3 is CASSQVRDMRNTEAFF. In DNA, the CDR3 is TGCGCCAGCAGCCAAGTAAGGGACATGAGGAACACTGAAGCTTTCTTT.

The gene calls are TRBV11-2 and TRBJ2-5, with 10 positions matching TRBD2. V lost 1 base and J lost 5; bases outside the gene matches: 7. Germline CDR1 reads SGHAT; CDR2 reads FQNNGV. The CDR3 is 16 amino acids. Here the CDR3 reads CASSLVSLAGDETQYF. CDR3 coding DNA: TGTGCCAGCAGCTTAGTCTCCCTAGCGGGAGATGAGACCCAGTACTTC.

The chain couples TRBV27 to TRBJ2-5; D ambiguous. Germline V gives CDR1 MNHEY, CDR2 SMNVEV (reference sequence). The length of the CDR3 is 13 residues. The germline V and J ends were trimmed by 4 bases and 0 bases, with 6 bases remaining between them. This CDR3 reads CASSSPYQETQYF. The CDR3 nucleotides are TGTGCCAGCAGTTCCCCGTACCAAGAGACCCAGTACTTC.

This rearrangement joins TRBV28 to TRBJ1-5, with D hard to call. V was clipped by 8 bases and J by 0 bases, with 11 bases between them. Germline CDR1 reads MDHEN; CDR2 reads SYDVKM. This CDR3 is built from 14 residues. The CDR3 DNA is TGTGCCAGCCGCTCGGGGTATAGCAATCAGCCCCAGCATTTT. Its protein product is CASRSGYSNQPQHF. Full variable domain (outside the CDR3, taken from reference TRBV28 and TRBJ1-5): DVKVTQSSRYLVKRTGEKVFLECVQDMDHENMFWYRQDPGLGLRLIYFSYDVKMKEKGDIPEGYSVSREKKERFSLILESASTNQTSMYLCASRSGYSNQPQHFGDGTRLSIL.

This rearrangement joins TRBV7-9 to TRBJ2-6; 9 bases fit TRBD2. V lost 6 bases and J lost 0; bases outside the gene matches: 6. This CDR3 has 17 residues. Germline loops: CDR1 SEHNR, CDR2 FQNEAQ (reference sequence). DNA of the CDR3: TGTGCCAGCAGTTCGGCGGGGGGGAACTCTGGGGCCAACGTCCTGACTTTC. Translated, it gives CASSSAGGNSGANVLTF.

The sample holds many counts of this clone. The J gene is TRBJ1-1, the V gene TRBV6-2 or TRBV6-3; D remains unclear. The CDR3 length is 14 residues. Germline V CDR1 and CDR2: MNHEY, SVGEGT. V lost 3 bases and J 0 bases, leaving 8 bases between the germline ends. As DNA, the CDR3 is TGTGCCAGCAGTTATGGCCTCATGAACACTGAAGCTTTCTTT. Translation: CASSYGLMNTEAFF.

The chain joins TRBV19 to TRBJ2-3; possible D gene TRBD1, 6 bases. Germline CDR1 LNHDA, CDR2 SQIVND (reference sequence). The CDR3 has 13 residues. V dropped 7 bases and J dropped 2 bases, with 10 bases sitting between them. The CDR3 here is CASTGDNTDTQYF. The CDR3 nucleotides are TGTGCCAGTACAGGGGACAACACAGATACGCAGTATTTT.

This clone turned up a few times. V gene TRBV29-1 combines with J gene TRBJ1-6; 11 bases match TRBD1. J was trimmed by 4 bases and V by 7 bases; bases with no gene match: 6. From germline, CDR1 is SQVTM and CDR2 ANQGSEA. The length of the CDR3 is 15 residues. This chain's CDR3 is CSEDRGLGYNSPLHF. DNA of the CDR3: TGCAGCGAGGACAGGGGGCTAGGGTATAATTCACCCCTCCACTTT.

This clone was observed a few times. The chain joins TRBV9 to TRBJ2-7; D is uncertain. Per the germline V gene, CDR1 is SGDLS and CDR2 is YYNGEE. CDR3 length: 12 residues. V shed 3 bases and J shed 3 bases, with 7 bases lying between them. The CDR3 nucleotides are TGTGCCAGCAGCGAAACGGGCTACGAGCAGTACTTC. This sequence encodes CASSETGYEQYF.

The chain carries TRBV19 and TRBJ2-5; TRBD2 matches at 10 bases. The CDR3 runs to 15 residues. Germline-derived CDR1 and CDR2 are LNHDA and SQIVND (reference sequence). The V and J ends lost 6 bases and 5 bases, in that order; junction bases with no gene match: 9. For the CDR3, the DNA is TGTGCCAGTAGACCTAGCGGGAGCTTGTCCGAGACCCAGTACTTC. The encoded protein is CASRPSGSLSETQYF.

A few counts support this clone. This rearrangement joins TRBV5-4 to TRBJ1-2; the match to TRBD1 covers 7 bases. Germline assignment: CDR1 SGHNT and CDR2 YYREEE (reference sequence). This CDR3 contains 15 residues. V was pared by 6 bases and J by 0 bases, with 8 bases of the junction left unmatched. The CDR3 is CASTKGTDTNYGYTF. CDR3 sequence (DNA): TGTGCCAGCACCAAAGGGACAGATACTAACTATGGCTACACCTTC.

The chain uses TRBV2 and TRBJ2-5, with 9 bases lining up with TRBD2. The ends lost 6 bases at V and 3 bases at J; junction bases unmatched: 8. Germline CDR1 SNHLY, CDR2 FYNNEI. The CDR3 runs 15 residues. CDR3 amino acids: CASRGGRAAKETQYF. In DNA, the CDR3 is TGTGCCAGCAGAGGCGGGAGGGCCGCGAAAGAGACCCAGTACTTC.

V gene TRBV29-1 combines with J gene TRBJ1-4; no firm D call. The V gene lost 4 bases and the J gene lost 5 bases, with 8 bases spanning the gap. CDR1 and CDR2 (germline): SQVTM, ANQGSEA. The CDR3 spans 12 residues. The CDR3 loop is CSVATDNEKLFF. CDR3 DNA: TGCAGCGTTGCAACAGACAATGAAAAACTGTTTTTT.

This clone was counted once. This sequence joins TRBV5-6 and TRBJ2-3; D is unclear. CDR3 length equals 14 residues. Germline assignment: CDR1 SGHDT and CDR2 YYEEEE. The V gene lost 7 bases and the J gene lost 2 bases, with 14 bases spanning the gap. CDR3 amino acids: CASARLTPTDTQYF. Here the CDR3 DNA reads TGTGCCAGCGCCCGACTTACCCCCACAGATACGCAGTATTTT.

The chain is built from TRBV30 and TRBJ2-7; 8 nucleotides match TRBD2. Germline CDR1 GTSNPN, CDR2 SVGIG (reference sequence). V lost 4 bases and J lost 3; bases outside the gene matches: 8. The CDR3 spans 14 residues. In DNA, the CDR3 is TGTGCCTGGATAAAGCGGGGGTTGAGCTACGAGCAGTACTTC. Translation: CAWIKRGLSYEQYF.